These 22 T cell receptor beta chains originate from one sample sequenced in a study of blood T cells in healthy people across ages (dated by TCRdb to between 2015 and 2016). Library preparation employed 5' RACE. Sequencer: Illumina HiSeq 2500. A second PCR of about 7 to 12 cycles was performed with a sample-barcoded 5' primer and a J-beta primer mix. TCRdb reprocessed the public reads (quality trimming at Q25 with fastp, clone calling with MiXCR) and kept in-frame beta chains. Identical CDR3 protein sequences are pooled into one entry, listed with their most common genes and DNA. Here the sample has roughly 1.5 million distinct CDR3 sequences; less than 45% occur a single time. The ten largest clones represent around 4% of the sample. Sample: blood. The origin of the receptors is a woman aged 18-35 years in good health.

The chain combines TRBV7-3 with TRBJ2-1; 7 nucleotides match TRBD2. The V and J ends lost 5 bases and 5 bases, in that order; junction bases with no gene match: 15. CDR3 length equals 17 residues. In germline, CDR1 is SGHTA, CDR2 FQGTGA. The CDR3 DNA sequence: TGTGCCAGCAGCCCCGTGGTCCGGGAGGTACCAAACAATGAGCAGTTCTTC. Protein: CASSPVVREVPNNEQFF.

V gene TRBV7-2 combines with J gene TRBJ2-7; 9 nucleotides match TRBD2. V was pared by 8 bases and J by 0 bases, with 5 bases of the junction left unmatched. The CDR3 is 14 amino acids. CDR1 SGHTA and CDR2 FQGNSA come from the germline V gene. CDR3 sequence: CASLVAGDSYEQYF. In nucleotides, the CDR3 is TGTGCCAGCTTAGTAGCGGGGGACTCCTACGAGCAGTACTTC. Filled out from reference TRBV7-2 and TRBJ2-7, the complete variable domain reads GAGVSQSPSNKVTEKGKDVELRCDPISGHTALYWYRQSLGQGLEFLIYFQGNSAPDKSGLPSDRFSAERTGGSVSTLTIQRTQQEDSAVYLCASLVAGDSYEQYFGPGTRLTVT.

This clonotype showed up just a few times. The rearrangement uses TRBV28 and TRBJ1-5; D uncertain. Germline-derived CDR1 and CDR2 are MDHEN and SYDVKM. The CDR3 extends over 13 amino acids. Trimming removed 7 bases at V and 4 bases at J, with 11 bases between. This CDR3 is CASTSRENQPQHF. CDR3 sequence (DNA): TGTGCCAGCACGAGTCGGGAAAATCAGCCCCAGCATTTT.

V usage is TRBV27 and J usage is TRBJ1-2; possibly TRBD1 for D (5 bases). The germline gives CDR1 MNHEY, CDR2 SMNVEV (reference sequence). This CDR3 is built from 13 residues. V lost 0 bases, J lost 7 bases, and 9 bases lay in between. Written as DNA, the CDR3 is TGTGCCAGCAGTTTATCGGGGGTAGGTGGCTACACCTTC. Translating gives CASSLSGVGGYTF.

The chain is built from TRBV6-5 and TRBJ1-1, with 7 bases identical to TRBD1. Looked up from germline, CDR1 is MNHEY and CDR2 is SVGAGI. The V gene end was trimmed by 6 bases and the J gene end by 1 base; junction bases not matched to a gene: 5. The length of the CDR3 is 14 residues. Here the CDR3 reads CASRTGMENTEAFF. DNA for the CDR3: TGTGCCAGCAGGACAGGGATGGAGAACACTGAAGCTTTCTTT.

This clonotype has more than one count but fewer than ten. V is TRBV20-1 and J is TRBJ1-2; tentative D call: TRBD1 (5 bases). Per germline, CDR1 DFQATT and CDR2 SNEGSKA (reference sequence). The ends were cut back, 5 bases at V and 4 bases at J, with 17 bases in the middle. This CDR3 contains 14 residues. This chain's CDR3 is CSARWDFEGYGYTF. DNA of the CDR3: TGCAGTGCTCGCTGGGACTTCGAGGGCTATGGCTACACCTTC.

The gene calls are TRBV3-1 and TRBJ2-1; D uncertain. The V and J ends lost 1 base and 4 bases respectively, with 14 bases between them. CDR1 is LGHDT, CDR2 YNNKEL, per germline (reference sequence). The CDR3 runs 16 residues. The CDR3 protein is CASSQGARYPYNEQFF. CDR3 nucleotide sequence: TGTGCCAGCAGCCAAGGGGCTAGGTACCCTTACAATGAGCAGTTCTTC.

This clonotype turned up a few times. This chain connects TRBV4-3 to TRBJ1-2; D is uncertain. Germline lookup yields CDR1 LGHNA and CDR2 YSLEER. Deletions cut 1 base from V and 4 bases from J, with 16 bases between. This CDR3 has 16 residues. This CDR3 is CASSQGGFERAYGYTF. CDR3 coding DNA: TGCGCCAGCAGCCAAGGGGGATTCGAGCGGGCCTATGGCTACACCTTC.

This clonotype appeared a few times. This rearrangement joins TRBV20-1 to TRBJ1-1; 10 bases fit TRBD1. V was clipped by 6 bases and J by 1 base; unmatched bases: 5. The germline CDR1 and CDR2 sequences are DFQATT and SNEGSKA (reference sequence). The CDR3 has 14 amino acids. The CDR3 nucleotides are TGCAGTGCAAAAAGACAGGGGGCGAACACTGAAGCTTTCTTT. Its protein product is CSAKRQGANTEAFF.

This clonotype was observed a few times. The rearrangement uses TRBV20-1 and TRBJ2-7; D might be TRBD1 (6 bases). The ends were cut back, 3 bases at V and 4 bases at J, with 10 bases in the middle. Per the germline V gene, CDR1 is DFQATT and CDR2 is SNEGSKA (reference sequence). This CDR3 has 12 amino acids. In nucleotides, the CDR3 is TGCAGTGCTAGGGGTACAGGGTACGAGCAGTACTTC. It yields the protein CSARGTGYEQYF.

The V and J genes are TRBV7-9 and TRBJ2-7; 9 bases agree with TRBD1. After removal of 5 bases from V and 1 base from J, the junction contained 9 bases not matched to a gene. This CDR3 spans 16 amino acids. Germline V gene sequence: CDR1 SEHNR, CDR2 FQNEAQ (reference sequence). The CDR3 DNA is TGTGCCAGCAGCCGGACAGGGGATTCGAGATCCTACGAGCAGTACTTC. Protein: CASSRTGDSRSYEQYF.

Only a few counts were recorded for this clonotype. The chain joins TRBV9 to TRBJ1-2, with D unclear. The CDR3 is 14 amino acids. The V end was cut by 3 bases, the J end by 2 bases, with 11 bases between. CDR1 and CDR2 from the germline V gene are SGDLS and YYNGEE. CDR3 in amino acids: CASSGKTGNYGYTF. As DNA, the CDR3 is TGTGCCAGCAGCGGAAAAACGGGGAACTATGGCTACACCTTC.

The sample holds a few counts of this clonotype. This rearrangement joins TRBV9 to TRBJ2-3, with 7 nucleotides matching TRBD2. After removal of 2 bases from V and 4 bases from J, the junction contained 4 bases not matched to a gene. This CDR3 has 14 residues. Germline loops: CDR1 SGDLS, CDR2 YYNGEE. This CDR3 is CASSVGLGPDTQYF. The CDR3 region has the DNA TGTGCCAGCAGCGTTGGACTAGGCCCAGATACGCAGTATTTT. Complete variable domain (other parts from reference TRBV9 and TRBJ2-3): DSGVTQTPKHLITATGQRVTLRCSPRSGDLSVYWYQQSLDQGLQFLIQYYNGEERAKGNILERFSAQQFPDLHSELNLSSLELGDSALYFCASSVGLGPDTQYFGPGTRLTVL.

CDR3 in DNA: TGCAGTGCTAGACGGGAACCCATATGGCACGAGCAGTACTTC. Protein product: CSARREPIWHEQYF. J is TRBJ2-7 and V is TRBV20-1; tentatively, D is TRBD2 (5 bases). The CDR3 sequence is 14 residues long. The germline V and J ends were trimmed by 2 bases and 5 bases, with 16 bases remaining between them. Germline lookup yields CDR1 DFQATT and CDR2 SNEGSKA (reference sequence).

The chain combines TRBV6-5 with TRBJ1-1; D uncertain. The CDR3 consists of 15 residues. Trimming took 0 bases from V and 1 from J, leaving 9 bases between them. The germline gives CDR1 MNHEY, CDR2 SVGAGI. In nucleotides, the CDR3 is TGTGCCAGCAGTTACTCGCTACAGACGAACACTGAAGCTTTCTTT. The encoded protein is CASSYSLQTNTEAFF.

In this sample, this clonotype turned up a few times. The chain employs TRBV20-1 and TRBJ1-1; D is unclear. The length of the CDR3 is 9 residues. With 3 bases removed from V and 6 bases from J, the gap between germline ends came to 2 bases. Germline CDR1 DFQATT, CDR2 SNEGSKA (reference sequence). In DNA, the CDR3 is TGCAGTGCTAGCCCTGAAGCTTTCTTT. Its translation: CSASPEAFF.

The chain uses TRBV4-2 and TRBJ2-3; 16 nucleotides agree with TRBD2. Germline CDR1 is LGHNA and CDR2 is YNFKEQ. The CDR3 spans 18 residues. Trimming removed 3 bases from V and 0 bases from J; junction bases left unmatched: 3. CDR3 sequence (DNA): TGTGCCAGCAGCCAGGGACTAGCGGGAGGGCGGAGCACAGATACGCAGTATTTT. Translation: CASSQGLAGGRSTDTQYF.

This clonotype has just a few counts. The chain carries TRBV7-9 and TRBJ2-1; unclear D gene. This CDR3 has 15 residues. Trimming shortened V by 4 bases and J by 0 bases, and 10 bases separated the two germline ends. The germline gives CDR1 SEHNR, CDR2 FQNEAQ (reference sequence). The CDR3 DNA sequence: TGTGCCAGCAGCTCTCCCGCGCCCTCCTACAATGAGCAGTTCTTC. This gives the protein CASSSPAPSYNEQFF.

This clonotype has more than one count but fewer than ten. This chain links TRBV20-1 with TRBJ2-4; 15 bases line up with TRBD2. J gave up 3 bases and V 6 bases, and 6 bases lay outside the gene matches. The CDR3 has 16 residues. Germline lookup yields CDR1 DFQATT and CDR2 SNEGSKA (reference sequence). The CDR3 protein is CSAGTSGRSVKNIQYF. The DNA for the CDR3 is TGCAGTGCAGGGACTAGCGGGAGGTCTGTCAAAAACATTCAGTACTTC.

The rearrangement links TRBV29-1 to TRBJ1-1; TRBD1 matches 7 bases. CDR3 length: 13 residues. V was pared by 6 bases and J by 3 bases, with 7 bases of the junction left unmatched. Germline V gives CDR1 SQVTM, CDR2 ANQGSEA. The DNA for the CDR3 is TGCAGCGTGAACAGGGGTTGGGACACTGAAGCTTTCTTT. It codes for CSVNRGWDTEAFF.

The chain links TRBV11-2 to TRBJ2-7; D is unresolved. Germline CDR1 and CDR2: SGHAT and FQNNGV. V lost 5 bases and J 7 bases, leaving 15 bases between the germline ends. The CDR3 runs to 13 residues. The CDR3 is CASSGGSLGEQYF. The CDR3 DNA sequence: TGTGCCAGCAGCGGCGGCAGCTTGGGGGAGCAGTACTTC.

The genes are TRBV7-2 and TRBJ2-1; D unresolved. From germline, CDR1 is SGHTA and CDR2 FQGNSA. Trimming took 5 bases from V and 2 from J, leaving 10 bases between them. This CDR3 comprises 14 residues. The CDR3 DNA reads as TGTGCCAGCAGCCTACGACAAACCTACAATGAGCAGTTCTTC. It specifies CASSLRQTYNEQFF. Full variable domain (outside the CDR3, taken from reference TRBV7-2 and TRBJ2-1): GAGVSQSPSNKVTEKGKDVELRCDPISGHTALYWYRQSLGQGLEFLIYFQGNSAPDKSGLPSDRFSAERTGGSVSTLTIQRTQQEDSAVYLCASSLRQTYNEQFFGPGTRLTVL.